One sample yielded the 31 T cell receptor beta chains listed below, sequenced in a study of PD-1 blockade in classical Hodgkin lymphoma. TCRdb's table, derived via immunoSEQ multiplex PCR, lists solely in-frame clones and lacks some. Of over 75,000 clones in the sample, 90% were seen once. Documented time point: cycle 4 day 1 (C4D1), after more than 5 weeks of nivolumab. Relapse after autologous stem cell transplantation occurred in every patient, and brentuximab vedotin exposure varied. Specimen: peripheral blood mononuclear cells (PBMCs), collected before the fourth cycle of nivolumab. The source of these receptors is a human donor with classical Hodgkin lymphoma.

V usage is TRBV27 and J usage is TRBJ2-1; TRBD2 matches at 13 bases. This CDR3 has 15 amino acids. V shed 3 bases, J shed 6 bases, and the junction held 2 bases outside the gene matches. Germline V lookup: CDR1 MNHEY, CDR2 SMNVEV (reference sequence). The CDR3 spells CASSFGTSGANEQFF. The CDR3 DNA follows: TGTGCCAGCAGTTTCGGGACTAGCGGGGCCAATGAGCAGTTCTTC.

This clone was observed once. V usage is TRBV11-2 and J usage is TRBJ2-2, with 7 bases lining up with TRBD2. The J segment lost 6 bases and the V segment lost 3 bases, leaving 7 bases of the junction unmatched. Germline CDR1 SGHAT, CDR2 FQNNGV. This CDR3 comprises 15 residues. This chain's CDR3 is CASSFTGGWAGELFF. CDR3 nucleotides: TGTGCCAGCAGCTTTACGGGGGGTTGGGCCGGGGAGCTGTTTTTT.

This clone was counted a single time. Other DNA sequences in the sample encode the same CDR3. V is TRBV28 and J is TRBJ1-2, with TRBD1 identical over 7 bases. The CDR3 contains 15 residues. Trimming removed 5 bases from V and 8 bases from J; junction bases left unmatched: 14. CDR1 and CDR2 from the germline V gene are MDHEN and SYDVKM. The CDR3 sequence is CASSLHSTGLGGYTF. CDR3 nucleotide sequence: TGTGCCAGCAGTCTTCACTCGACAGGGTTAGGGGGCTACACCTTC.

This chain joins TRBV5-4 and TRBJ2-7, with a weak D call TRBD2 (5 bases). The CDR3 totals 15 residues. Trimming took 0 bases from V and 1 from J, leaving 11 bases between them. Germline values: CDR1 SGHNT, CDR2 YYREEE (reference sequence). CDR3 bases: TGTGCCAGCAGCTTGGCTAGCTCTTGGTCCTACGAGCAGTACTTC. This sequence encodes CASSLASSWSYEQYF.

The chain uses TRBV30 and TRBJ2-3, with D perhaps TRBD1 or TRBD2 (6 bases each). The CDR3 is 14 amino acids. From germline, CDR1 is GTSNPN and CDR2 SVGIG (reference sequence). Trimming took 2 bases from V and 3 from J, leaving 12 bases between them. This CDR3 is CAWSTGAGTDTQYF. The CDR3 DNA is TGTGCCTGGAGTACGGGGGCAGGTACAGATACGCAGTATTTT.

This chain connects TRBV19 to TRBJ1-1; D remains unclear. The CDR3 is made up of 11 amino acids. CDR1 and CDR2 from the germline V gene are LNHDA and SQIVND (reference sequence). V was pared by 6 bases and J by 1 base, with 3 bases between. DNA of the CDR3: TGTGCCAGTAGAGGGAACACTGAAGCTTTCTTT. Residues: CASRGNTEAFF.

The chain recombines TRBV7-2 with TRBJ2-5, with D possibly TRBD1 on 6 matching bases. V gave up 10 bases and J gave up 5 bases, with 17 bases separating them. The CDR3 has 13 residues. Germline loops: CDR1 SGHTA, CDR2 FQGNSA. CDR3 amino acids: CATSLTGWETQYF. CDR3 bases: TGTGCCACCTCGCTTACAGGGTGGGAGACCCAGTACTTC. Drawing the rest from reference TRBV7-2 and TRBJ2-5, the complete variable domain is GAGVSQSPSNKVTEKGKDVELRCDPISGHTALYWYRQSLGQGLEFLIYFQGNSAPDKSGLPSDRFSAERTGGSVSTLTIQRTQQEDSAVYLCATSLTGWETQYFGPGTRLLVL.

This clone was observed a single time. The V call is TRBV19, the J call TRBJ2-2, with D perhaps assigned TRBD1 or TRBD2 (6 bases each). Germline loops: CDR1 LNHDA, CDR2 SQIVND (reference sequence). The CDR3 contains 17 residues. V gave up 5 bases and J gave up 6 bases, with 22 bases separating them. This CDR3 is CASSLRGFIGGSGELFF. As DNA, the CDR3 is TGTGCCAGTAGTCTCCGGGGTTTTATCGGGGGCTCCGGGGAGCTGTTTTTT. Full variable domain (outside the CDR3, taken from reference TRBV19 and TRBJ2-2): DGGITQSPKYLFRKEGQNVTLSCEQNLNHDAMYWYRQDPGQGLRLIYYSQIVNDFQKGDIAEGYSVSREKKESFPLTVTSAQKNPTAFYLCASSLRGFIGGSGELFFGEGSRLTVL.

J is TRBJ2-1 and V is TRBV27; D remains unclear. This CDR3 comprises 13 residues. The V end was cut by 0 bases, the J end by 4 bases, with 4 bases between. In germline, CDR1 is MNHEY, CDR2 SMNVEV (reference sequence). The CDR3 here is CASSLSEYNEQFF. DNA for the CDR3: TGTGCCAGCAGTTTATCAGAGTACAATGAGCAGTTCTTC.

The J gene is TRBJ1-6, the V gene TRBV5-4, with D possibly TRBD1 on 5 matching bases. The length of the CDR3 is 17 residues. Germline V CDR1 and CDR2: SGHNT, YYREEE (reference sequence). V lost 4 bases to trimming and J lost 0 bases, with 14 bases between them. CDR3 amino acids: CASSPGPSDSYNSPLHF. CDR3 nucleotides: TGTGCCAGCAGCCCGGGACCTTCTGACTCCTATAATTCACCCCTCCACTTT.

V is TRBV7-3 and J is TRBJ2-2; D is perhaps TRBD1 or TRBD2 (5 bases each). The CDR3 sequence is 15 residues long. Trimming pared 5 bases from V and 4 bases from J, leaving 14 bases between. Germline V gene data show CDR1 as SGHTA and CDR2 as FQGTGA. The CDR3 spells CASSPGARTTGELFF. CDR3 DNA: TGTGCCAGCAGCCCCGGGGCCAGGACCACCGGGGAGCTGTTTTTT.

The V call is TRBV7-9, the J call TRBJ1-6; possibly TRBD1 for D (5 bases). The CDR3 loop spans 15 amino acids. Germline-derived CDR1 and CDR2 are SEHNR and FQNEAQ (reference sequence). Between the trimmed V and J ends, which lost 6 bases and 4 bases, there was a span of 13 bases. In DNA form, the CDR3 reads TGTGCCAGCAGGGAGCAGGGAGGGTATAATTCACCCCTCCACTTT. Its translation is CASREQGGYNSPLHF.

The chain's CDR3 is CASSLKGGTQYF. The CDR3 coding sequence is TGTGCCAGCAGCTTAAAAGGGGGGACGCAGTATTTT. V and J are TRBV13 and TRBJ2-3; either TRBD1 or TRBD2 may fit D (6 bases each). Germline V gene lookup returns CDR1 PRHDT and CDR2 FYEKMQ (reference sequence). The CDR3 is 12 amino acids. The V gene lost 2 bases and the J gene lost 9 bases, with 9 bases spanning the gap.

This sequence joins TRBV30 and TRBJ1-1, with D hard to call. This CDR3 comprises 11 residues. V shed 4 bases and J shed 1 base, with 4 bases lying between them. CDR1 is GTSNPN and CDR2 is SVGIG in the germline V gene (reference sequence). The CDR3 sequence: CAWIENTEAFF. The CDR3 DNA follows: TGTGCCTGGATTGAGAACACTGAAGCTTTCTTT.

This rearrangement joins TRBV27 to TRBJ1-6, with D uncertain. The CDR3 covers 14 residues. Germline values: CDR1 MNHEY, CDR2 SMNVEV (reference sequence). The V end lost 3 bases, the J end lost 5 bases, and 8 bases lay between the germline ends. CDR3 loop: CASSFLGNNSPLHF. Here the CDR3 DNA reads TGTGCCAGCAGTTTTTTGGGAAATAATTCACCCCTCCACTTT.

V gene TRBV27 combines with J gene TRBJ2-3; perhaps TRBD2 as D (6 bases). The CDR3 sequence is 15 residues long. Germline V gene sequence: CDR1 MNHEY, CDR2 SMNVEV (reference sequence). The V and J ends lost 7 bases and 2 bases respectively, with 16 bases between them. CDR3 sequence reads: CASTTWGGATDTQYF. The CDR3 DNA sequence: TGTGCCAGCACCACCTGGGGCGGGGCCACAGATACGCAGTATTTT.

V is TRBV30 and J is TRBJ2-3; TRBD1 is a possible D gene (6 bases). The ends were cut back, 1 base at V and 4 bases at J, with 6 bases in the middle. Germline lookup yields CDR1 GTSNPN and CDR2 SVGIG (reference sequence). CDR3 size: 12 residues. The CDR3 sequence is CAWSDRADTQYF. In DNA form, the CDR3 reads TGTGCCTGGAGTGACAGGGCAGATACGCAGTATTTT. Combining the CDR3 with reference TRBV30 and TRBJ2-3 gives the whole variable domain SQTIHQWPATLVQPVGSPLSLECTVEGTSNPNLYWYRQAAGRGLQLLFYSVGIGQISSEVPQNLSASRPQDRQFILSSKKLLLSDSGFYLCAWSDRADTQYFGPGTRLTVL.

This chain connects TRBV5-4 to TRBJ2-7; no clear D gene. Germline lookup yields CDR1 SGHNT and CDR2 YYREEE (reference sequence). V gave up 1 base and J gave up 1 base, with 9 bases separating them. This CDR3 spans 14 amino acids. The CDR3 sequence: CASSLSFGSYEQYF. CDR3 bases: TGTGCCAGCAGCTTGAGTTTCGGTTCCTACGAGCAGTACTTC.

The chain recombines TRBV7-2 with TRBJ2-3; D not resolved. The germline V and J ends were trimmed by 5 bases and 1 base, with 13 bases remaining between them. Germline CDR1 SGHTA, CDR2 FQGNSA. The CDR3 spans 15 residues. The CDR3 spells CASSAMDLGTDTQYF. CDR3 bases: TGTGCCAGCAGCGCCATGGACCTTGGCACAGATACGCAGTATTTT.

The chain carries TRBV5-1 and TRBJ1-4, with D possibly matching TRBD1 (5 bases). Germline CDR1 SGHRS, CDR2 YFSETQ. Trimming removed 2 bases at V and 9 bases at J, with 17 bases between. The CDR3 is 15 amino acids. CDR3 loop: CASSLVQGPNQKLFF. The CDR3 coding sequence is TGCGCCAGCAGCTTAGTTCAGGGCCCCAATCAAAAACTGTTTTTT. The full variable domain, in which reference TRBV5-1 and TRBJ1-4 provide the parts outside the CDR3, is KAGVTQTPRYLIKTRGQQVTLSCSPISGHRSVSWYQQTPGQGLQFLFEYFSETQRNKGNFPGRFSGRQFSNSRSEMNVSTLELGDSALYLCASSLVQGPNQKLFFGSGTQLSVL.

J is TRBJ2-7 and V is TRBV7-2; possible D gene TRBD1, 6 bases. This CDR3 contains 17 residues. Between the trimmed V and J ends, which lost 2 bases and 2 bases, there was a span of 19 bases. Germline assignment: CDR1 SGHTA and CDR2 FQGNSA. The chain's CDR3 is CASSLHVRDMRAYEQYF. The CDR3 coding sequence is TGTGCCAGCAGCTTACATGTCCGGGACATGCGTGCCTACGAGCAGTACTTC.

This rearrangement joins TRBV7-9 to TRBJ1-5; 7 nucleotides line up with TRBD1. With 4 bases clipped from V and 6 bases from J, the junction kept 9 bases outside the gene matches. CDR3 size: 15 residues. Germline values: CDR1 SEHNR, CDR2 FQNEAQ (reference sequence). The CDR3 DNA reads TGTGCCAGCAGCTCAGACAGGGAAAGAGGTCAGCCCCAGCATTTT. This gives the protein CASSSDRERGQPQHF.

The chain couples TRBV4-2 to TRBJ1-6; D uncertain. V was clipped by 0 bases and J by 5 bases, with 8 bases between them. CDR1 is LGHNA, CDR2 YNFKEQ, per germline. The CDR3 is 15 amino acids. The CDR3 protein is CASSQEGGHNSPLHF. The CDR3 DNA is TGTGCCAGCAGCCAAGAAGGAGGACATAATTCACCCCTCCACTTT.

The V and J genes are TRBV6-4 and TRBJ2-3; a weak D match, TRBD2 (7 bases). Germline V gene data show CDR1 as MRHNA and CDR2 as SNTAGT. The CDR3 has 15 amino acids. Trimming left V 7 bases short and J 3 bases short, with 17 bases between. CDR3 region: CASKMWGGRTDTQYF. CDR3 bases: TGTGCCAGCAAGATGTGGGGGGGCCGGACAGATACGCAGTATTTT.

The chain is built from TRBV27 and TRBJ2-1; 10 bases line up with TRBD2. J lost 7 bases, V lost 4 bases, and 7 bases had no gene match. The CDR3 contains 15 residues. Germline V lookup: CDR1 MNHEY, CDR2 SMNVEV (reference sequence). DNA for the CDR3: TGTGCCAGCAGTTATTTCCTAGCGGGGGATAATGAGCAGTTCTTC. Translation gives CASSYFLAGDNEQFF.

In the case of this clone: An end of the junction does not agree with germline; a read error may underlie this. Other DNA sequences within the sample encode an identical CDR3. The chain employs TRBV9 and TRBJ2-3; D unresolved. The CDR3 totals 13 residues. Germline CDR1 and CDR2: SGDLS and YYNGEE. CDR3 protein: CASSVLQADTQYF. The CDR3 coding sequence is TGCGCCAGCAGCGTATTGCAAGCAGATACGCAGTATTTT. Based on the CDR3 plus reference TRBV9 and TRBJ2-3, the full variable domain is DSGVTQTPKHLITATGQRVTLRCSPRSGDLSVYWYQQSLDQGLQFLIQYYNGEERAKGNILERFSAQQFPDLHSELNLSSLELGDSALYFCASSVLQADTQYFGPGTRLTVL.

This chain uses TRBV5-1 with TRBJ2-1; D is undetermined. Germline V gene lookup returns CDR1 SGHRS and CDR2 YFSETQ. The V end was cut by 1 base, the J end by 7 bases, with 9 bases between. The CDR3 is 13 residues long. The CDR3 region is CASSLRQANEQFF. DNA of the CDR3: TGCGCCAGCAGCTTGAGGCAGGCTAATGAGCAGTTCTTC. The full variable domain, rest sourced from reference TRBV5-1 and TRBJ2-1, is KAGVTQTPRYLIKTRGQQVTLSCSPISGHRSVSWYQQTPGQGLQFLFEYFSETQRNKGNFPGRFSGRQFSNSRSEMNVSTLELGDSALYLCASSLRQANEQFFGPGTRLTVL.

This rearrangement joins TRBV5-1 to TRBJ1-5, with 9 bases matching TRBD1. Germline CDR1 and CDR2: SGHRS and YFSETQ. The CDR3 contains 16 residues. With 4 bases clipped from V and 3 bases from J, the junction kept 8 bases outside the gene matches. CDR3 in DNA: TGCGCCAGCAGCCTATCCGGGACAGGGAACAATCAGCCCCAGCATTTT. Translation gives CASSLSGTGNNQPQHF.

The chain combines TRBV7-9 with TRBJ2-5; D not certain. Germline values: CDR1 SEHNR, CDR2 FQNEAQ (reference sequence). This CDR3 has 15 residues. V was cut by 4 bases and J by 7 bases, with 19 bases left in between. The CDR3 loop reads CASSSIGHGYGTQYF. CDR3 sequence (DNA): TGTGCCAGCAGCTCGATCGGTCACGGCTATGGGACCCAGTACTTC.

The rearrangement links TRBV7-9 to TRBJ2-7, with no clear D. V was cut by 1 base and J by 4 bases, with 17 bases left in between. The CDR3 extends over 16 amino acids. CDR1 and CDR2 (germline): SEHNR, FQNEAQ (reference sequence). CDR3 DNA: TGTGCCAGCAGCTTAGTAGGGCCGACCGGAACTTACGAGCAGTACTTC. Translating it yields CASSLVGPTGTYEQYF.

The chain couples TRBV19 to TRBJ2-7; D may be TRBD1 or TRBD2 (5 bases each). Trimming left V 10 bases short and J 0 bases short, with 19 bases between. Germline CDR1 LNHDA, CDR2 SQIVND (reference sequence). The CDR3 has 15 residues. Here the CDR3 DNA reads TGTGCCAACGCGTTATCGGGGCGGAGCTCCTACGAGCAGTACTTC. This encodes CANALSGRSSYEQYF. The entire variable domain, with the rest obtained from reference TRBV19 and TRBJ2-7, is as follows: DGGITQSPKYLFRKEGQNVTLSCEQNLNHDAMYWYRQDPGQGLRLIYYSQIVNDFQKGDIAEGYSVSREKKESFPLTVTSAQKNPTAFYLCANALSGRSSYEQYFGPGTRLTVT.